The 19 T cell receptor beta chains presented below share a single source sample, sequenced in a study of blood T cell repertoires in COVID-19. TCRdb keeps only in-frame clones here, not all; method: immunoSEQ multiplex PCR. The table lists about 250,000 clones, about four fifths of them singletons. Source material: PBMCs or T cells enriched from blood (not recorded which). The origin of the receptors is a man aged 35-49 years who had been exposed to COVID-19.

This chain uses TRBV10-3 with TRBJ1-2; D is ambiguous. V was clipped by 4 bases and J by 3 bases, with 9 bases between them. This CDR3 has 13 amino acids. Germline V gene sequence: CDR1 ENHRY, CDR2 SYGVKD. The CDR3 DNA follows: TGTGCCATCAGTGCCGACAAGTACTATGGCTACACCTTC. It yields the protein CAISADKYYGYTF.

The chain has TRBV15 and TRBJ1-6; no reliable D call. The CDR3 loop spans 14 amino acids. Looked up from germline, CDR1 is LNHNV and CDR2 is YYDKDF (reference sequence). V was clipped by 5 bases and J by 10 bases, with 15 bases between them. The CDR3 spells CATSLAVHESPLHF. The CDR3 region has the DNA TGTGCCACCAGCCTTGCCGTCCATGAGTCACCCCTCCACTTT.

The chain uses TRBV9 and TRBJ2-3; 8 bases align to TRBD2. The V segment lost 3 bases and the J segment 2 bases; nucleotides outside the gene matches: 8. This CDR3 has 16 residues. The germline gives CDR1 SGDLS, CDR2 YYNGEE. The CDR3: CASSAPGLDSTDTQYF. CDR3 DNA sequence: TGTGCCAGCAGCGCCCCGGGACTAGACTCCACAGATACGCAGTATTTT.

The V call is TRBV7-9, the J call TRBJ1-5; D uncertain. V dropped 3 bases and J dropped 7 bases, with 10 bases sitting between them. The CDR3 is made up of 13 amino acids. Per germline, CDR1 SEHNR and CDR2 FQNEAQ (reference sequence). The CDR3 DNA sequence: TGTGCCAGCAGCTTGGAGGGTGGCCAGCCCCAGCATTTT. Protein product: CASSLEGGQPQHF.

The chain uses TRBV24-1 and TRBJ1-2, with D hard to call. The V gene's germline CDR1 is KGHDR and CDR2 SFDVKD. The V end lost 6 bases, the J end lost 6 bases, and 13 bases lay between the germline ends. There are 13 residues in the CDR3. CDR3 bases: TGTGCCACCAGTATGGCGGGGTCTCATGGCTACACCTTC. It translates to CATSMAGSHGYTF.

This chain uses TRBV29-1 with TRBJ2-2, with TRBD2 identical over 11 bases. This CDR3 region has 14 residues. V was pared by 7 bases and J by 3 bases, with 4 bases of the junction left unmatched. Germline V lookup: CDR1 SQVTM, CDR2 ANQGSEA. This CDR3 reads CSASLAGDTGELFF. DNA of the CDR3: TGCAGCGCCTCACTAGCGGGAGACACCGGGGAGCTGTTTTTT.

The CDR3 spells CASIHRPHSGPGDEQFF. DNA for the CDR3: TGTGCCAGCATCCATAGGCCCCATAGCGGGCCTGGCGATGAGCAGTTCTTC. The chain has TRBV21-1 and TRBJ2-1; the D call of TRBD2 is as the table states it, not checked on the DNA. TRBV21-1 is tagged as a pseudogene. The CDR3 sequence is 17 residues long.

DNA of the CDR3: TGTGCCAGCAGCTTATCAGGGGCCACCATATATTTT. It yields the protein CASSLSGATIYF. The chain employs TRBV7-2 and TRBJ1-3, with a possible D match to TRBD1 (6 bases). Per germline, CDR1 SGHTA and CDR2 FQGNSA. The V and J ends lost 2 bases and 9 bases respectively, with 8 bases between them. The length of the CDR3 is 12 residues.

V gene TRBV29-1 combines with J gene TRBJ2-3; 11 bases fit TRBD1. The CDR3 runs 15 residues. Germline values: CDR1 SQVTM, CDR2 ANQGSEA. V trimming: 5 bases; J trimming: 7 bases; junction bases outside the gene matches: 11. The CDR3 coding sequence is TGCAGCGTTTCTACCGGGACAGGGGGTCTGAATACGCAGTATTTT. Translated, it gives CSVSTGTGGLNTQYF.

The J gene is TRBJ2-1, the V gene TRBV11-2, with D tentatively TRBD2 (6 bases). The V and J ends lost 2 bases and 0 bases respectively, with 17 bases between them. Looked up from germline, CDR1 is SGHAT and CDR2 is FQNNGV. CDR3 length equals 18 residues. The CDR3 sequence is CASSLNPPYGSSYNEQFF. CDR3 nucleotide sequence: TGTGCCAGCAGCTTAAACCCCCCTTACGGGAGCTCCTACAATGAGCAGTTCTTC.

The chain uses TRBV30 and TRBJ1-3; tentatively, D is TRBD1 (6 bases). The CDR3 is 16 amino acids. V lost 2 bases, J lost 4 bases, and 18 bases lay in between. Germline CDR1 and CDR2: GTSNPN and SVGIG (reference sequence). CDR3 bases: TGTGCCTGGAGTATCCAGTCAGGGGTGAGGGGAAACACCATATATTTT. Encoded protein: CAWSIQSGVRGNTIYF.

For the CDR3, the DNA is TGTGCCATCAGTGAGGAGGGACAGGGGTACGGCTACACCTTC. It yields the protein CAISEEGQGYGYTF. The chain couples TRBV10-3 to TRBJ1-2, with TRBD1 identical over 10 bases. This CDR3 is built from 14 residues. V lost 2 bases to trimming and J lost 8 bases; unmatched junction nucleotides: 5. Germline CDR1 and CDR2: ENHRY and SYGVKD.

The CDR3 DNA is TGTGCCAGCAGTCCTTCAGGGGGCAATCAGCCCCAGCATTTT. This encodes CASSPSGGNQPQHF. The chain couples TRBV3-1 (or the pseudogene TRBV3-2) to TRBJ1-5; a weak D match, TRBD1 (6 bases). Germline V gene lookup returns CDR1 LGHDT and CDR2 YNNKEL (reference sequence). The CDR3 length is 14 residues. Trimming took off 6 bases at V and 2 bases at J, with 11 bases between the two ends.

The CDR3 reads CASTPRRDSYEQYF. The DNA for the CDR3 is TGTGCCAGCACCCCCAGGAGGGATTCCTACGAGCAGTACTTC. This sequence joins TRBV27 and TRBJ2-7; D is possibly TRBD2 (6 bases). This CDR3 comprises 14 residues. The V gene's germline CDR1 is MNHEY and CDR2 SMNVEV (reference sequence). V was trimmed by 7 bases and J by 1 base, leaving 14 bases between them.

The CDR3 region is CASSVTADNYGYTF. The CDR3 DNA reads TGTGCCAGCAGTGTAACAGCAGATAACTATGGCTACACCTTC. V and J are TRBV6-4 and TRBJ1-2; D uncertain. Trimming stripped 4 bases from V and 1 base from J, with 10 bases between. This CDR3 region has 14 residues. Germline CDR1 MRHNA, CDR2 SNTAGT.

The gene calls are TRBV30 and TRBJ2-3, with a tentative D call TRBD1 (5 bases). V lost 4 bases to trimming and J lost 0 bases, with 17 bases between them. CDR1 and CDR2 from the germline V gene are GTSNPN and SVGIG (reference sequence). The CDR3 sequence is 16 residues long. The CDR3 here is CAWTRGDRISTDTQYF. CDR3 in DNA: TGTGCCTGGACGAGAGGAGACAGAATCAGCACAGATACGCAGTATTTT.

The genes are TRBV10-3 and TRBJ2-1; 11 bases fit TRBD2. With V trimmed by 7 bases and J by 7 bases, 9 bases remained unmatched. Germline V gene lookup returns CDR1 ENHRY and CDR2 SYGVKD. The CDR3 contains 15 residues. The CDR3 DNA reads TGTGCCATCACCCCGGGACTAGCGGCCCGGAATGAGCAGTTCTTC. It translates to CAITPGLAARNEQFF.

The chain combines TRBV2 with TRBJ2-2; 8 bases agree with TRBD2. With 4 bases clipped from V and 6 bases from J, the junction kept 4 bases outside the gene matches. The CDR3 covers 14 residues. Germline-derived CDR1 and CDR2 are SNHLY and FYNNEI. The CDR3 region is CASSGGTSSGELFF. The CDR3 nucleotides are TGTGCCAGCAGTGGAGGGACTAGTTCCGGGGAGCTGTTTTTT.

The V call is TRBV9, the J call TRBJ1-6; D unresolved. Germline-derived CDR1 and CDR2 are SGDLS and YYNGEE. The CDR3 is 12 amino acids. V dropped 3 bases and J dropped 9 bases, with 7 bases sitting between them. The chain's CDR3 is CASSAASSPLHF. CDR3 DNA sequence: TGTGCCAGCAGCGCAGCGAGTTCACCCCTCCACTTT.